The T cell receptor (beta chain) under discussion was sequenced for a study of T cells in localized non-small cell lung cancer. Regarding the study as a whole: Adjacent lung held a median around 58 of the top 100 tumor clones. Tumor trailed uninvolved adjacent lung in T cell clonality, which peaked there. Only one tumor region went through sequencing, so heterogeneity may still be there.

TCRdb's copy holds only in-frame clones and misses some; the assay was immunoSEQ multiplex PCR. The sample lists around 100,000 clones; approximately 86% were seen once. For this clone: Its antigen remains unidentified.

The CDR3 runs 17 residues. The germline gives CDR1 MNHNS, CDR2 SASEGT. The V and J ends lost 0 bases and 1 base, in that order; junction bases with no gene match: 7. The receptor was derived from a man aged 40 to 70 with stage I squamous cell lung carcinoma. The source material was peripheral blood, sampled before any cancer treatment. The V gene is TRBV6-1, the J gene TRBJ2-7; 9 positions match TRBD1. This CDR3 reads CASSEALPGQGSYEQYF. The CDR3 DNA reads TGTGCCAGCAGTGAAGCGCTCCCGGGACAGGGTTCCTACGAGCAGTACTTC.